This TCR beta chain appears in the sequencing data of a study of T-cell reconstitution after alpha-beta-depleted transplantation in children. Broader study findings: T-cell numbers and diversity one year post-transplant derived largely from freshly generated T cells. By about two months after transplant, alpha-beta T cells reportedly arose from several hundred graft clones that had expanded. After transplant, high TCRbeta diversity at day 60 in some patients arose from surviving recipient T cells and thymic progenitors.

As regards this clonotype: Its antigen is unidentified.

Unique molecular identifiers tagged the TCRbeta library. TCRdb re-analysed the PCR reads in MiXCR, keeping a single row per CDR3 protein. The table lists around 500,000 distinct CDR3 sequences, more than 20% of them singletons. Here the sequenced sample was PBMCs, mostly from graft donor cells, taken 360 days after TCRalphabeta/CD19-depleted stem cell transplant. This TCR came from a boy in the first two years of life who had a stem cell transplant for acute myeloid leukemia, so the T cells may come from the graft donor.

CDR3 coding DNA: TGTGCCAGCAGCCGGACAGGGCCTAATTCACCCCTCCACTTT. It encodes CASSRTGPNSPLHF. The chain employs TRBV12-3 or TRBV12-4 and TRBJ1-6, with TRBD1 matching 8 bases. This CDR3 is built from 14 residues. V lost 6 bases, J lost 6 bases, and 4 bases stayed unmatched.